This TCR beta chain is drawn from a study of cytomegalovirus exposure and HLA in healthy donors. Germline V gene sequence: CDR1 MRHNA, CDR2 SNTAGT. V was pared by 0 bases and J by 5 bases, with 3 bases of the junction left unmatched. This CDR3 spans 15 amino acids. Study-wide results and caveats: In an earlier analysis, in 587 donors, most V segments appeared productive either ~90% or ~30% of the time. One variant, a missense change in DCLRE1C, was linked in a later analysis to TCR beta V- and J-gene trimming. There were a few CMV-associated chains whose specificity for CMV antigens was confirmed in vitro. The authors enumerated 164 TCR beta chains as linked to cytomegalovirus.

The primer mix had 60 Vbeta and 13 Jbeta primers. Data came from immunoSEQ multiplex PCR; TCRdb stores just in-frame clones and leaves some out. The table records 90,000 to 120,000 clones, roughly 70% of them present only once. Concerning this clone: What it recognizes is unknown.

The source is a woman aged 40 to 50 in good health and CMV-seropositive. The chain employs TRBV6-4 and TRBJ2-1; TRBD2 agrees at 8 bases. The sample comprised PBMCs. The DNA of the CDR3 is TGTGCCAGCAGTGACTCCCGGGGGGGGAACAATGAGCAGTTCTTC. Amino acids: CASSDSRGGNNEQFF.